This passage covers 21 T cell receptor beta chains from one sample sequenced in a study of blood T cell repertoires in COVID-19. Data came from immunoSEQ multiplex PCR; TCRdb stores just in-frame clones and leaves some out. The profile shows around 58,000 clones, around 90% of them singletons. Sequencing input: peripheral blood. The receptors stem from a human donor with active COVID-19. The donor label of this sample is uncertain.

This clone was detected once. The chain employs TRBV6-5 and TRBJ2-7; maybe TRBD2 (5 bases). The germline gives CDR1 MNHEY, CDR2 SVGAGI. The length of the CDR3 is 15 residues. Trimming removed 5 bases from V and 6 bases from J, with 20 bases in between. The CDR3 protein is CASSPRTARNAEQYF. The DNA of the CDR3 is TGTGCCAGCAGTCCCCGGACTGCCCGTAATGCCGAGCAGTACTTC.

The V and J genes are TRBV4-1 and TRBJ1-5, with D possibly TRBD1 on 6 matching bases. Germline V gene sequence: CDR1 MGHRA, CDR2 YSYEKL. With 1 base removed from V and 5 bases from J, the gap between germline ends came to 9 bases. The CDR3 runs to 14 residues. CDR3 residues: CASSQGSGDQPQHF. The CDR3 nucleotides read TGCGCCAGCAGCCAAGGGTCAGGGGATCAGCCCCAGCATTTT.

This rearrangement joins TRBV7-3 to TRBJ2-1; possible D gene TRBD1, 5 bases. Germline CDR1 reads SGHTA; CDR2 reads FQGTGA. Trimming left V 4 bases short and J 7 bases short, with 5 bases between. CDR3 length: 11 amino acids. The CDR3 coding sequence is TGTGCCAGCAGCTCAGGGAATGAGCAGTTCTTC. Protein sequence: CASSSGNEQFF.

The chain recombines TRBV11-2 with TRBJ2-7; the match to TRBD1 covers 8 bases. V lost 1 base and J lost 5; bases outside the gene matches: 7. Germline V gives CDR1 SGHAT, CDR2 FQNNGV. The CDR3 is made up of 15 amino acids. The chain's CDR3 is CASSLAGTGTDEQYF. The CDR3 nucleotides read TGTGCCAGCAGCTTAGCCGGGACAGGAACTGACGAGCAGTACTTC.

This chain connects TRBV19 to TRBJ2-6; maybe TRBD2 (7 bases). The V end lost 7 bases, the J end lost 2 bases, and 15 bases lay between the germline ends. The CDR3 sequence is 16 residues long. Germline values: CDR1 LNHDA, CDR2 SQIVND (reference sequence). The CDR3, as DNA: TGTGCCAGTATACCCTCCGGGGGGCCTGGGGCCAACGTCCTGACTTTC. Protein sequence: CASIPSGGPGANVLTF.

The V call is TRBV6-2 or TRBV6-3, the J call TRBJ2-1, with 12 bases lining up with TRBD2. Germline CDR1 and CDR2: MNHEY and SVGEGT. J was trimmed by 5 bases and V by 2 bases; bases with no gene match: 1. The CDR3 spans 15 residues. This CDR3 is CASSYGLAGNNEQFF. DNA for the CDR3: TGTGCCAGCAGTTACGGACTAGCGGGGAACAATGAGCAGTTCTTC.

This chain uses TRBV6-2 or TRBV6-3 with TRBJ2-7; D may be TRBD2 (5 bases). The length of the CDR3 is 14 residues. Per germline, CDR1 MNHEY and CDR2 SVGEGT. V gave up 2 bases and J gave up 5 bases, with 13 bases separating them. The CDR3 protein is CASSYASKADEQYV. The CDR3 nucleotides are TGTGCCAGCAGTTACGCCAGCAAAGCGGACGAGCAGTACGTC.

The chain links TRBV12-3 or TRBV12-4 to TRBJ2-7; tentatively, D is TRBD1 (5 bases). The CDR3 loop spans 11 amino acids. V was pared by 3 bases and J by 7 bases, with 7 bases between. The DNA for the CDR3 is TGTGCCAGCAGTTTCAACAGGGAGCAGTACTTC. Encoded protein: CASSFNREQYF.

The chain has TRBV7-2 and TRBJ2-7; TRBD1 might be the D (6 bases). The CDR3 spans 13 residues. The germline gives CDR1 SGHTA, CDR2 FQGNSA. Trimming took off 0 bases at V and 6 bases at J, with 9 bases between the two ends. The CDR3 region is CASSLAGAGEQYF. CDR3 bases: TGTGCCAGCAGCTTAGCGGGGGCCGGCGAGCAGTACTTC.

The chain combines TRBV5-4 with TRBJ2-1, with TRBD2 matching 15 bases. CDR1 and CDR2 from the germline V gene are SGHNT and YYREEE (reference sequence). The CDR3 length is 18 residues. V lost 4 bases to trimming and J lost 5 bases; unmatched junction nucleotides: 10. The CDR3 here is CASSLGLAGGPFHNEQFF. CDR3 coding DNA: TGTGCCAGCAGCCTCGGACTAGCGGGGGGGCCTTTTCACAATGAGCAGTTCTTC.

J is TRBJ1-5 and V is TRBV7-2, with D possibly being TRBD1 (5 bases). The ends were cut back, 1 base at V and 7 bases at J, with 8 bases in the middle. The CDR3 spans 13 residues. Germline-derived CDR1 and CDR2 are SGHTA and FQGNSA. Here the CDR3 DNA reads TGTGCCAGCAGCTTAGTAAAGGGGCAGCCCCAGCATTTT. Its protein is CASSLVKGQPQHF.

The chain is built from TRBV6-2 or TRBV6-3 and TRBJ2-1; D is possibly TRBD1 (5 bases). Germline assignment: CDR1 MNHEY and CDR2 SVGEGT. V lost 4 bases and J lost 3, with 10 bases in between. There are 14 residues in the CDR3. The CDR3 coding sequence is TGTGCCAGCAGTTTGGGGCAGGGCTACAATGAGCAGTTCTTC. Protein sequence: CASSLGQGYNEQFF.

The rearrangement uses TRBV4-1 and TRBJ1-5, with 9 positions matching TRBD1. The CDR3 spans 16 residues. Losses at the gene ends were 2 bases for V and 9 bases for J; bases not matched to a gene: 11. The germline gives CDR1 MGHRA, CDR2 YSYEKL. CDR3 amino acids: CASSQTPGQGRWPQHF. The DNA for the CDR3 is TGCGCCAGCAGCCAAACCCCGGGACAGGGAAGATGGCCCCAGCATTTT.

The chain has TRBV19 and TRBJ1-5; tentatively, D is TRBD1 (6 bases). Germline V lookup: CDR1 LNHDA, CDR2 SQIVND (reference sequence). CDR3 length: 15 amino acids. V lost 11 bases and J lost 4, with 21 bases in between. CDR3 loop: CASPGGLSRNQPQHF. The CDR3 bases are TGTGCCTCCCCGGGGGGGCTGAGTAGGAATCAGCCCCAGCATTTT.

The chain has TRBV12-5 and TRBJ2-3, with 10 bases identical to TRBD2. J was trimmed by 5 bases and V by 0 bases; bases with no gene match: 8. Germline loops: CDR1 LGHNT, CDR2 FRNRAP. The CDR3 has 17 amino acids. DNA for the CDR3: TGTGCTAGTGGTTTGGTACTAGCGGGGCTTGGTGGAGATACGCAGTATTTT. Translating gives CASGLVLAGLGGDTQYF. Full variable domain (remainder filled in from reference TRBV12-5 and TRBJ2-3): DARVTQTPRHKVTEMGQEVTMRCQPILGHNTVFWYRQTMMQGLELLAYFRNRAPLDDSGMPKDRFSAEMPDATLATLKIQPSEPRDSAVYFCASGLVLAGLGGDTQYFGPGTRLTVL.

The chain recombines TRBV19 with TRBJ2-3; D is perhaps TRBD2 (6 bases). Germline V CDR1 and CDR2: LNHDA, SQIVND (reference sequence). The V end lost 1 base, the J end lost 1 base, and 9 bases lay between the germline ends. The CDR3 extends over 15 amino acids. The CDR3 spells CASSIVGGGTDTQYF. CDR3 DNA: TGTGCCAGTAGTATAGTCGGGGGTGGCACAGATACGCAGTATTTT.

DNA for the CDR3: TGTGCCTGGAGTCCCCACTTACAGGGGAGGACTGAAGCTTTCTTT. Translation: CAWSPHLQGRTEAFF. The chain has TRBV30 and TRBJ1-1; 7 bases match TRBD1. The J segment lost 5 bases and the V segment lost 2 bases, leaving 11 bases of the junction unmatched. CDR3 length equals 15 residues. Germline V gene data show CDR1 as GTSNPN and CDR2 as SVGIG (reference sequence).

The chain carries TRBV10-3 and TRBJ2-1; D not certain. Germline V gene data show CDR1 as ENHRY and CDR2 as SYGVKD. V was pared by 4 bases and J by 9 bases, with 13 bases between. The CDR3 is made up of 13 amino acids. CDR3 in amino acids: CAISGVSLGEQFF. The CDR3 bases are TGTGCCATCAGTGGTGTTAGCCTGGGTGAGCAGTTCTTC.

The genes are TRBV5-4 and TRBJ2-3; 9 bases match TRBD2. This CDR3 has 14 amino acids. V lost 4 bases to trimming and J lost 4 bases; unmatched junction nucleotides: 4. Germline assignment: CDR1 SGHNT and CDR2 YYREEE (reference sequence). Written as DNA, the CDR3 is TGTGCCAGCAGCGCGGGAGGGGGCGCAGATACGCAGTATTTT. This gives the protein CASSAGGGADTQYF.

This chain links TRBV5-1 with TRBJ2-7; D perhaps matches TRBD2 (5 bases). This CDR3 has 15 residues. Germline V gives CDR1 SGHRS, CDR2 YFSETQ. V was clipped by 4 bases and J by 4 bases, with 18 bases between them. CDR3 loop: CASSPGRGLGYEQYF. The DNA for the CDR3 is TGCGCCAGCAGCCCGGGCCGGGGTTTAGGGTACGAGCAGTACTTC.

Written as DNA, the CDR3 is TGTGCCAGCAGCGAGGGGACAGGGAGAAAGCCCCAGCATTTT. Translation gives CASSEGTGRKPQHF. The rearrangement uses TRBV9 and TRBJ1-5; TRBD1 matches at 9 bases. The trim removed 3 bases at V and 8 bases at J, leaving 6 bases unmatched. The length of the CDR3 is 14 residues. Germline V gene lookup returns CDR1 SGDLS and CDR2 YYNGEE.